These T cell receptor beta chains were read from a single sample in a study of regulatory T cells in long-lasting Graves disease. TCRdb itself ran the multiplex PCR reads through MiXCR, one entry per CDR3 protein. Among 350,000 to 450,000 distinct CDR3 sequences listed, roughly 21% were seen once. The material was peripheral blood mononuclear cells (PBMCs), obtained when the disease was refractory, from a patient treated with antithyroid drugs. Receptors originate from a female donor with Graves disease. Both conserved end residues are part of each CDR3. D genes are given only for firm matches. A clone size is listed for some rows: how often the clone was seen (once, few, many), or a class if it is expanded.

CSAKDNLGLAYEQYF	TGCAGTGCTAAGGACAACCTGGGACTTGCCTACGAGCAGTACTTC	few	-	TRBV20-1	TRBJ2-7
CASSLGGTSGSRYEQYF	TGTGCCAGCAGTTTAGGAGGGACTAGCGGGAGTAGGTACGAGCAGTACTTC	many	TRBD2	TRBV28	TRBJ2-7
CASSLRTGVGQPQHF	TGTGCCAGCAGCTTGCGGACAGGAGTGGGGCAGCCCCAGCATTTT	few	TRBD1	TRBV5-6	TRBJ1-5
CASSLYQGTGELFF	TGTGCCAGCAGCTTATACCAGGGAACCGGGGAGCTGTTTTTT	-	-	TRBV7-3	TRBJ2-2
CASTPMGGGPETQYF	TGTGCCAGCACCCCAATGGGGGGAGGGCCTGAGACCCAGTACTTC	many	TRBD2	TRBV28	TRBJ2-5
CSARWGLASYIQYF	TGCAGTGCTAGGTGGGGACTAGCGTCCTACATTCAGTACTTC	many	TRBD2	TRBV20-1	TRBJ2-4
CASSPPAPPYEQYF	TGTGCCAGCAGCCCCCCGGCCCCGCCCTACGAGCAGTACTTC	-	-	TRBV28	TRBJ2-7
CASSLRQGHSGNTIYF	TGTGCCAGCAGTTTGAGACAGGGTCACTCTGGAAACACCATATATTTT	few	TRBD1	TRBV12-3/TRBV12-4	TRBJ1-3
CATSDSGEETQYF	TGTGCCACCAGTGACTCAGGGGAGGAGACCCAGTACTTC	many	-	TRBV24-1	TRBJ2-5
CASSVQQGGKQPQHF	TGTGCCAGCAGTGTGCAACAGGGAGGTAAACAGCCCCAGCATTTT	many	-	TRBV2	TRBJ1-5
CASSQDGTPADTQYF	TGTGCCAGCAGCCAAGATGGGACTCCAGCGGATACGCAGTATTTT	few	-	TRBV3-1	TRBJ2-3
CSVGFEGDYGYTF	TGCAGCGTTGGATTTGAGGGGGACTATGGCTACACCTTC	-	-	TRBV29-1	TRBJ1-2
CASSPYGTANTEAFF	TGTGCCAGCTCACCTTACGGGACAGCGAACACTGAAGCTTTCTTT	-	TRBD1	TRBV18	TRBJ1-1
CASSFLTGGAHGYTF	TGTGCCAGCAGTTTCCTGACAGGGGGCGCTCATGGCTACACCTTC	many	TRBD1	TRBV27	TRBJ1-2
CASSFLTRGTGGEQYF	TGTGCCAGCAGCTTTCTGACTAGGGGGACTGGCGGGGAGCAGTACTTC	few	-	TRBV7-8	TRBJ2-7
CSASIPDTPNERTDTQYF	TGCAGTGCTAGCATCCCGGACACCCCGAATGAGAGGACAGATACGCAGTATTTT	-	-	TRBV20-1	TRBJ2-3
CASEKDSRTYGYTF	TGTGCCAGCGAAAAAGACAGTCGGACGTATGGCTACACCTTC	many	-	TRBV28	TRBJ1-2
CASSFWTGSTLGGYTF	TGTGCCAGCAGTTTTTGGACAGGGTCTACTTTAGGTGGCTACACCTTC	many	TRBD1	TRBV28	TRBJ1-2
CASSLASGRGEQFF	TGTGCCAGCAGCTTAGCTAGCGGGAGAGGTGAGCAGTTCTTC	few	TRBD2	TRBV7-3	TRBJ2-1
CASSQGLVNTGELFF	TGTGCCAGCAGCCAAGGACTGGTGAACACCGGGGAGCTGTTTTTT	few	-	TRBV3-1	TRBJ2-2
CATSPEQGQETQYF	TGTGCCACCTCCCCTGAGCAGGGCCAAGAGACCCAGTACTTC	-	-	TRBV7-9	TRBJ2-5
CASSLALSDYGYTF	TGTGCCAGCAGCTTAGCCCTCTCTGACTATGGCTACACCTTC	many	-	TRBV7-2	TRBJ1-2
CASSPGQANTEAFF	TGTGCCAGCTCACCAGGACAGGCGAACACTGAAGCTTTCTTT	-	TRBD1	TRBV18	TRBJ1-1
CASSPPSTYEQYF	TGTGCCAGCAGCCCACCGTCTACCTACGAGCAGTACTTC	few	-	TRBV18	TRBJ2-7
CASSLYGTGPYEQYF	TGTGCCAGCAGTTTATACGGGACAGGCCCCTACGAGCAGTACTTC	many	TRBD1	TRBV27	TRBJ2-7
CATSRDSPTYNEQFF	TGTGCCACCAGCAGAGATAGCCCAACCTACAATGAGCAGTTCTTC	-	-	TRBV15	TRBJ2-1
CASSLVSTEETQYF	TGTGCCAGCAGCTTAGTTTCGACAGAAGAGACCCAGTACTTC	-	-	TRBV7-2	TRBJ2-5
CAVRKGANTGELFF	TGTGCCGTACGAAAAGGGGCGAACACCGGGGAGCTGTTTTTT	-	-	TRBV28	TRBJ2-2
CASSSSSNVYADRRRGGELFF	TGTGCCAGCAGTTCGAGTTCGAACGTTTACGCGGACAGGAGGAGAGGCGGGGAGCTGTTTTTT	few	TRBD1	TRBV28	TRBJ2-2
CASSLAGDPADTQYF	TGTGCCAGCAGTTTGGCGGGAGACCCGGCAGATACGCAGTATTTT	-	TRBD2	TRBV28	TRBJ2-3
CASSQESGITQETQYF	TGTGCCAGCAGCCAGGAAAGCGGGATCACTCAAGAGACCCAGTACTTC	many	TRBD2	TRBV3-1	TRBJ2-5
CASSLFGTGHSYEQYF	TGTGCCAGCAGTTTATTCGGGACGGGCCACTCCTACGAGCAGTACTTC	-	-	TRBV28	TRBJ2-7
CASTSPGSYEQYF	TGTGCCAGCACCTCCCCCGGCTCCTACGAGCAGTACTTC	many	-	TRBV7-2	TRBJ2-7
CASSSLPLAGIYEQYF	TGCGCCAGCAGCTCGCTACCTCTAGCGGGAATCTACGAGCAGTACTTC	-	TRBD2	TRBV5-1	TRBJ2-7
CASSLDRSSYEQYF	TGTGCCAGCAGTTTAGACAGAAGCTCCTACGAGCAGTACTTC	many	-	TRBV28	TRBJ2-7
CASSSRRAGGTEAFF	TGTGCCAGCAGCTCACGGCGGGCAGGGGGAACTGAAGCTTTCTTT	-	TRBD1	TRBV7-2	TRBJ1-1
CASSLGLAGRETQYF	TGTGCCAGCAGCTTGGGACTAGCGGGTAGGGAGACCCAGTACTTC	many	TRBD2	TRBV7-9	TRBJ2-5
CSAGAGTGDYEQYF	TGCAGCGCTGGGGCCGGGACAGGGGACTACGAGCAGTACTTC	many	TRBD1	TRBV29-1	TRBJ2-7
CIPPSGEGETQYF	TGCATTCCTCCGAGTGGGGAGGGGGAGACCCAGTACTTC	many	TRBD2	TRBV20-1	TRBJ2-5
CASSPPNSDEQYF	TGTGCCAGCTCCCCCCCCAATTCCGACGAGCAGTACTTC	few	-	TRBV18	TRBJ2-7
CASSESGPRNEQYF	TGTGCCAGCAGTGAATCGGGCCCAAGGAACGAGCAGTACTTC	-	-	TRBV25-1	TRBJ2-7